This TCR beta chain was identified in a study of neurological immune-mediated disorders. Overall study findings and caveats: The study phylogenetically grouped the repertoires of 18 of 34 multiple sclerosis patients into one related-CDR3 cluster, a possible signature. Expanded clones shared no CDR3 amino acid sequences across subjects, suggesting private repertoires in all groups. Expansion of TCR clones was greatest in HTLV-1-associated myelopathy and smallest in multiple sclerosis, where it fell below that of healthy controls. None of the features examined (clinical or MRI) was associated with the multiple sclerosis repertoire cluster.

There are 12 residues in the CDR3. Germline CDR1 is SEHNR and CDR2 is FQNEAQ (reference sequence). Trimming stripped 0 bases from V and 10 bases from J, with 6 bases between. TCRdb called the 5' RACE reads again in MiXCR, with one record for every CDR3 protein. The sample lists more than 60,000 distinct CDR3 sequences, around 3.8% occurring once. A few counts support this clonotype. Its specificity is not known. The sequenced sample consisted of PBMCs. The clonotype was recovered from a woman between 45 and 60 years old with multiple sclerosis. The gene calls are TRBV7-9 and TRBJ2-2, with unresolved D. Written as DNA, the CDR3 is TGTGCCAGCAGCTTAGCACAGTTGGAGCTGTTTTTT. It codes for CASSLAQLELFF.